The rows below give T cell receptor beta chains drawn from one sample of a study of cytomegalovirus exposure and HLA in healthy donors. Generated by immunoSEQ multiplex PCR, the TCRdb table keeps only in-frame clones and is missing some. The sample holds around 110,000 clones, around four fifths seen once. The sequenced sample consisted of PBMCs. The origin of the receptors is a man aged 30-40 years in good health and CMV-seronegative. Both conserved end residues are part of each CDR3. Each record gives: D gene, clone size, J gene, V gene, CDR3 protein, CDR3 DNA. The D gene is left open where the match is weak. The listing skips clone size in some rows; elsewhere it reads once, few, many or a size class.

TRBD1,NA,TRBJ2-3,TRBV4-1,CASSQGQGAMTDTQYF,TGCGCCAGCAGCCAGGGACAGGGGGCGATGACAGATACGCAGTATTTT
NA,NA,TRBJ2-3,TRBV11-1,CASSWAGFAGTDTQYF,TGTGCCAGCAGCTGGGCAGGGTTTGCCGGCACAGATACGCAGTATTTT
NA,NA,TRBJ1-1,TRBV6-5,CASSSPASGNTEAFF,TGTGCCAGCAGTTCCCCCGCCTCGGGAAACACTGAAGCTTTCTTT
NA,few,TRBJ1-1,TRBV5-4,CASSLVSRGTEAFF,TGTGCCAGCAGCTTGGTTTCTCGGGGGACTGAAGCTTTCTTT
TRBD2,NA,TRBJ2-7,TRBV4-1,CASSQRGSAGEYYEQYF,TGCGCCAGCAGCCAAAGGGGTAGCGCGGGAGAATACTACGAGCAGTACTTC
NA,few,TRBJ2-6,TRBV2,CASSKKLGANVLTF,TGTGCCAGCAGTAAGAAGCTTGGGGCCAACGTCCTGACTTTC
NA,few,TRBJ2-3,TRBV10-3,CAISGIQGEGSTDTQYF,TGTGCCATCAGTGGTATACAGGGGGAGGGTAGCACAGATACGCAGTATTTT
TRBD1,once,TRBJ1-5,TRBV18,CASSGQAPDSYSNQPQHF,TGTGCCAGCTCAGGACAGGCACCGGATTCCTATAGCAATCAGCCCCAGCATTTT
TRBD2,NA,TRBJ2-1,TRBV19,CASSIGGRVYNEQFF,TGTGCCAGTAGTATCGGCGGGAGGGTGTACAATGAGCAGTTCTTC
NA,NA,TRBJ1-1,TRBV18,CASSPDSDNTEAFF,TGTGCCAGCTCACCGGACAGCGACAACACTGAAGCTTTCTTT
NA,NA,TRBJ2-4,TRBV5-1,CASSRGISDIQYF,TGCGCCAGCAGCCGGGGGATAAGTGACATTCAGTACTTC
NA,few,TRBJ1-2,TRBV5-8,CASSLDGGGYTF,TGTGCCAGCAGCTTGGACGGGGGTGGCTACACCTTC
TRBD2,NA,TRBJ2-3,TRBV7-6,CASGSSGGITDTQYF,TGTGCCAGCGGGAGTAGCGGGGGGATTACAGATACGCAGTATTTT
NA,NA,TRBJ1-6,TRBV30,CAWSFSPYNSPLHF,TGTGCCTGGAGTTTTAGCCCCTATAATTCACCCCTCCACTTT
NA,once,TRBJ1-2,TRBV29-1,CSVRTAQTRGYTF,TGCAGCGTTAGGACAGCCCAAACGAGAGGCTACACCTTC
TRBD2,few,TRBJ2-7,TRBV28,CASSLLGKGLALSYEQYF,TGTGCCAGCAGTTTACTCGGCAAGGGACTAGCCCTCTCCTACGAGCAGTACTTC
TRBD1,NA,TRBJ2-7,TRBV19,CASSIGQGNAYEQYF,TGTGCCAGTAGTATCGGACAGGGCAATGCGTACGAGCAGTACTTC
TRBD1,NA,TRBJ2-7,TRBV30,CAWIRDRPYEQYF,TGTGCCTGGATCCGGGACAGACCCTACGAGCAGTACTTC
NA,few,TRBJ1-1,TRBV5-6,CASSHSSTVLFPNTEAFF,TGTGCCAGCAGCCATAGCTCGACAGTTTTGTTTCCTAACACTGAAGCTTTCTTT
TRBD1,NA,TRBJ2-7,TRBV27,CASSFLDRANYEQYF,TGTGCCAGCAGTTTCCTGGACAGGGCGAACTACGAGCAGTACTTC
NA,NA,TRBJ2-7,TRBV6-5,CASSYREEGYEQYF,TGTGCCAGCAGTTACAGGGAAGAGGGCTACGAGCAGTACTTC
NA,NA,TRBJ1-1,TRBV10-3,CAISESAGMNTEAFF,TGTGCCATCAGTGAGTCGGCGGGAATGAACACTGAAGCTTTCTTT
TRBD2,NA,TRBJ2-5,TRBV4-2,CASSQEKGLAGGAETQYF,TGTGCCAGCAGCCAAGAAAAGGGGCTAGCGGGGGGCGCGGAGACCCAGTACTTC
NA,NA,TRBJ2-7,TRBV19,CASSDRGSPYEQYF,TGTGCCAGTAGCGACAGAGGAAGTCCCTACGAGCAGTACTTC
TRBD2,few,TRBJ2-3,TRBV10-2,CASSSSGSTDTQYF,TGCGCCAGCAGTTCTAGCGGAAGCACAGATACGCAGTATTTT
TRBD2,NA,TRBJ2-1,TRBV27,CASSLSVMWGGNYNEQFF,TGTGCCAGCAGTTTATCGGTGATGTGGGGGGGGAACTACAATGAGCAGTTCTTC
TRBD1,NA,TRBJ2-1,TRBV18,CASSQEDRGSYNEQFF,TGTGCCAGCTCTCAAGAGGACAGGGGGTCCTACAATGAGCAGTTCTTC
NA,NA,TRBJ2-5,TRBV10-3,CAISTRQGREGETQYF,TGTGCCATCAGTACCCGCCAGGGGAGGGAGGGGGAGACCCAGTACTTC
NA,NA,TRBJ2-7,TRBV2,CASSETIVVYEQYF,TGTGCCAGCAGTGAAACGATAGTCGTTTACGAGCAGTACTTC
TRBD1,once,TRBJ1-2,TRBV11-2,CASSFSAGGDLGGYTF,TGTGCCAGCAGCTTCAGTGCAGGGGGAGATCTTGGCGGCTACACCTTC
TRBD1,NA,TRBJ2-5,TRBV2,CASIGQGPPQETQYF,TGTGCCAGCATAGGACAGGGGCCACCACAAGAGACCCAGTACTTC
NA,few,TRBJ1-2,TRBV11-2,CASSRYGAVRDYGYTF,TGTGCCAGCAGCCGTTACGGCGCAGTTCGGGACTATGGCTACACCTTC
NA,NA,TRBJ2-3,TRBV27,CASSLGRAADTQYF,TGTGCCAGCAGTTTGGGCAGGGCGGCAGATACGCAGTATTTT
NA,NA,TRBJ2-7,TRBV28,CASSYDGTRDSTYEQYF,TGTGCCAGCAGTTACGATGGGACCCGGGACTCTACCTACGAGCAGTACTTC
TRBD1,NA,TRBJ2-1,TRBV2,CASSSGGNEQFF,TGTGCCAGCAGCTCAGGGGGTAATGAGCAGTTCTTC
TRBD2,NA,TRBJ2-5,TRBV6-6,CASSYSWRGGVKTQYF,TGTGCCAGCAGTTACTCGTGGCGGGGGGGCGTTAAGACCCAGTACTTC
NA,NA,TRBJ2-5,TRBV7-2,CASSLGGGQETQYF,TGTGCCAGCAGCTTAGGAGGGGGCCAAGAGACCCAGTACTTC
TRBD2,NA,TRBJ2-7,TRBV6-1,CASSESLAGVGYEQYF,TGTGCCAGCAGTGAAAGTCTAGCGGGAGTAGGCTACGAGCAGTACTTC
TRBD1,NA,TRBJ2-5,TRBV7-6,CASSLGQGETQYF,TGTGCCAGCAGCTTAGGACAGGGGGAGACCCAGTACTTC
TRBD1,NA,TRBJ1-1,TRBV7-9,CASSIAPGQGTEAFF,TGTGCCAGCAGCATAGCACCGGGACAGGGTACTGAAGCTTTCTTT
NA,NA,TRBJ1-6,TRBV7-9,CASSRGEVGNSPLHF,TGTGCCAGCAGCCGAGGGGAGGTGGGGAATTCACCCCTCCACTTT
NA,NA,TRBJ1-5,TRBV7-2,CASSYRNSNQPQHF,TGTGCCAGCAGCTACAGAAATAGCAATCAGCCCCAGCATTTT
TRBD1,few,TRBJ1-1,TRBV19,CASSIPGTGGTEAFF,TGTGCCAGTAGTATCCCCGGGACAGGGGGCACTGAAGCTTTCTTT
NA,NA,TRBJ1-1,TRBV10-3,CAISESAGRTEAFF,TGTGCCATCAGTGAGTCTGCAGGAAGGACTGAAGCTTTCTTT
NA,NA,TRBJ1-2,TRBV6-6,CASSYGRDYGYTF,TGTGCCAGCAGTTATGGCAGGGACTATGGCTACACCTTC
NA,few,TRBJ1-5,TRBV23-1,CASSQPILLTYGRAEPQHF,TGCGCCAGCAGTCAACCAATCCTGCTGACCTACGGCAGGGCGGAGCCCCAGCATTTT
TRBD2,NA,TRBJ2-7,TRBV19,CASSRRTSGNEQYF,TGTGCCAGTAGTAGGAGGACTAGCGGGAACGAGCAGTACTTC
NA,NA,TRBJ1-4,TRBV2,CATKRDIEKLFF,TGTGCCACAAAACGGGACATTGAAAAACTGTTTTTT
NA,few,TRBJ2-1,TRBV19,CASSIFAFNEQFF,TGTGCCAGTAGTATATTCGCGTTCAATGAGCAGTTCTTC
NA,NA,TRBJ1-2,TRBV19,CASRATGNYGYTF,TGTGCCAGTAGAGCCACAGGGAACTATGGCTACACCTTC
NA,NA,TRBJ1-6,TRBV28,CASTKERRNSPLHF,TGTGCCAGCACCAAGGAGAGGCGTAATTCACCCCTCCACTTT
TRBD1,NA,TRBJ1-4,TRBV6-5,CASSQTGSPEKLFF,TGTGCCAGCAGCCAGACAGGGAGTCCTGAAAAACTGTTTTTT
TRBD1,many,TRBJ1-1,TRBV6-5,CASSYGTVREGAFF,TGTGCCAGCAGTTACGGGACAGTGAGAGAGGGAGCTTTCTTT
TRBD2,NA,TRBJ2-1,TRBV7-6,CASSLEGLAGGPEQFF,TGTGCCAGCAGCTTAGAAGGGCTAGCGGGAGGGCCTGAGCAGTTCTTC
TRBD1,few,TRBJ1-6,TRBV9,CASSVDDRGDSPLHF,TGTGCCAGCAGCGTAGATGACAGGGGTGATTCACCCCTCCACTTT
NA,few,TRBJ2-1,TRBV1,CTIKGTSGPSYNEQFF,TGCACCATCAAAGGGACTAGCGGGCCCTCCTACAATGAGCAGTTCTTC
NA,NA,TRBJ1-2,TRBV11-2,CASRPNKGELNYGYTF,TGTGCCAGCAGGCCAAACAAGGGGGAACTTAACTATGGCTACACCTTC
TRBD2,NA,TRBJ2-1,TRBV9,CASSVAGVGRGGNEQFF,TGTGCCAGCAGCGTAGCGGGTGTCGGGCGGGGGGGCAATGAGCAGTTCTTC
NA,NA,TRBJ2-2,TRBV5-1,CASSLGAGAGGELFF,TGCGCCAGCAGCTTGGGGGCGGGCGCTGGCGGGGAGCTGTTTTTT